The entry below describes one TCR beta chain. These data are taken from a study of OX40 agonist ivuxolimab in advanced cancers. CDR1 and CDR2 (germline): MNHNS, SASEGT. CDR3 length equals 14 residues. The V gene lost 2 bases and the J gene lost 0 bases, with 8 bases spanning the gap. TCRdb keeps only in-frame clones here, not all; method: immunoSEQ multiplex PCR. Counted here are 55,000 to 90,000 clones, 85% to 90% occurring once; the ten biggest clones make up roughly 2.4%. Enrollment shut out patients with autoimmune disease history or systemic immunosuppression. The material sequenced was CD4+ or CD8+ T cells sorted from blood, taken in a trial of the OX40 agonist ivuxolimab. The rearrangement links TRBV6-1 to TRBJ2-7, with D possibly being TRBD1 or TRBD2 (5 bases each). The TCR sequence derives from an adult with an advanced solid tumor such as melanoma, head and neck, liver or kidney cancer. DNA for the CDR3: TGTGCCAGCAGTGAAACGGGGACCTCCTACGAGCAGTACTTC. Translated: CASSETGTSYEQYF.